Shown below are 32 T cell receptor beta chains from a single sample sequenced in a study of blood T cells in healthy people across ages. The use of a sample-barcoded 5' primer and a J-beta primer mix characterized a second PCR of about 6 to 12 cycles. TCRdb fed the 5' RACE reads into MiXCR, producing one record per CDR3 protein. Altogether about 830,000 distinct CDR3 sequences are present, about 62% being singletons, with the ten largest covering roughly a quarter. The source material was blood. The receptors originated from a man aged 25-40 years in good health.

This clonotype has just a few counts. This chain uses TRBV29-1 with TRBJ2-7; D perhaps matches TRBD2 (5 bases). V shed 6 bases and J shed 6 bases, with 12 bases lying between them. Germline V gives CDR1 SQVTM, CDR2 ANQGSEA. CDR3 length equals 11 residues. CDR3: CSVQDEGEQYF. DNA of the CDR3: TGCAGCGTGCAGGACGAGGGCGAGCAGTACTTC.

The gene calls are TRBV4-3 and TRBJ1-2, with 7 nucleotides matching TRBD1. The germline V gene encodes CDR1 LGHNA and CDR2 YSLEER. V lost 0 bases, J lost 4 bases, and 8 bases stayed unmatched. CDR3 size: 16 residues. The CDR3 sequence: CASSQDRFQGGYGYTF. The CDR3 nucleotides are TGCGCCAGCAGCCAAGATCGATTCCAGGGGGGCTATGGCTACACCTTC.

The chain joins TRBV7-2 to TRBJ1-4; D is perhaps TRBD1 (6 bases). The V gene's germline CDR1 is SGHTA and CDR2 FQGNSA. V shed 4 bases and J shed 3 bases, with 12 bases lying between them. The length of the CDR3 is 15 residues. CDR3 in amino acids: CASSSQGRPNEKLFF. Here the CDR3 DNA reads TGTGCCAGCAGCTCCCAGGGGAGGCCTAATGAAAAACTGTTTTTT.

V gene TRBV29-1 combines with J gene TRBJ2-5, with TRBD1 identical over 9 bases. This CDR3 contains 14 residues. Per germline, CDR1 SQVTM and CDR2 ANQGSEA. Unmatched junction bases numbered 6, after V lost 6 bases and J lost 1 base. Written as DNA, the CDR3 is TGCAGCGTCCTTCAGGACAGGGGCCAAGAGACCCAGTACTTC. It codes for CSVLQDRGQETQYF. Based on the CDR3 plus reference TRBV29-1 and TRBJ2-5, the full variable domain is SAVISQKPSRDICQRGTSLTIQCQVDSQVTMMFWYRQQPGQSLTLIATANQGSEATYESGFVIDKFPISRPNLTFSTLTVSNMSPEDSSIYLCSVLQDRGQETQYFGPGTRLLVL.

This clonotype was observed a handful of times. The chain links TRBV6-6 to TRBJ1-4; 9 bases line up with TRBD1. With 6 bases clipped from V and 7 bases from J, the junction kept 9 bases outside the gene matches. The V gene's germline CDR1 is MNHNY and CDR2 SVGAGI (reference sequence). The CDR3 sequence is 15 residues long. The CDR3 region has the DNA TGTGCCAGCAGGGGGGGGACAGGGCCCTCTGAAAAACTGTTTTTT. It is translated as CASRGGTGPSEKLFF.

The J gene is TRBJ1-1, the V gene TRBV29-1, with 8 bases aligning to TRBD1. CDR3 length equals 14 residues. J was trimmed by 4 bases and V by 6 bases; bases with no gene match: 10. Germline lookup yields CDR1 SQVTM and CDR2 ANQGSEA. CDR3 amino acids: CSVGQAPAGTEAFF. CDR3 coding DNA: TGCAGCGTGGGACAGGCGCCGGCCGGCACTGAAGCTTTCTTT.

The chain links TRBV29-1 to TRBJ2-5, with D uncertain. Germline V gene sequence: CDR1 SQVTM, CDR2 ANQGSEA. V was pared by 1 base and J by 5 bases, with 8 bases between. This CDR3 is built from 12 residues. Here the CDR3 reads CSVEGVAETQYF. The CDR3 nucleotides read TGCAGCGTTGAAGGAGTAGCTGAGACCCAGTACTTC.

The table lists this clonotype with a count of one. CDR3 sequence: CASRGVQGWGSYEQYF. The CDR3 region has the DNA TGTGCCAGCAGGGGAGTACAGGGTTGGGGCTCCTACGAGCAGTACTTC. The rearrangement uses TRBV28 and TRBJ2-7; tentative D call: TRBD1 (6 bases). CDR1 and CDR2 from the germline V gene are MDHEN and SYDVKM. Trimming removed 6 bases at V and 0 bases at J, with 18 bases between. This CDR3 region has 16 residues.

The chain combines TRBV5-4 with TRBJ2-5; 7 bases fit TRBD2. J was trimmed by 5 bases and V by 0 bases; bases with no gene match: 4. The germline CDR1 and CDR2 sequences are SGHNT and YYREEE (reference sequence). The CDR3 totals 14 residues. The CDR3 here is CASSLGPGRETQYF. For the CDR3, the DNA is TGTGCCAGCAGCTTGGGTCCCGGGAGGGAGACCCAGTACTTC.

This rearrangement joins TRBV3-1 to TRBJ1-4, with D perhaps matching TRBD1 (5 bases). With 4 bases removed from V and 0 bases from J, the gap between germline ends came to 9 bases. Per the germline V gene, CDR1 is LGHDT and CDR2 is YNNKEL (reference sequence). CDR3 length: 15 amino acids. This CDR3 is CASSPQVSTNEKLFF. The DNA for the CDR3 is TGTGCCAGCAGCCCACAGGTGTCAACTAATGAAAAACTGTTTTTT.

V and J are TRBV6-2 or TRBV6-3 and TRBJ2-7, with 7 bases lining up with TRBD1. J was trimmed by 3 bases and V by 5 bases; bases with no gene match: 13. CDR1 and CDR2 from the germline V gene are MNHEY and SVGEGT. The CDR3 runs 16 residues. CDR3 in amino acids: CASSHSTQGRLYEQYF. In DNA, the CDR3 is TGTGCCAGCAGTCACAGCACACAGGGGCGACTCTACGAGCAGTACTTC.

The rearrangement joins TRBV18 to TRBJ2-2; 11 bases fit TRBD2. V lost 4 bases, J lost 2 bases, and 18 bases stayed unmatched. The CDR3 has 21 amino acids. Germline assignment: CDR1 KGHSH and CDR2 LQKENI. The CDR3 coding sequence is TGTGCCAGCTCACTTTCTACCCTTCTCGGACTAGCGGGTCCTAACACCGGGGAGCTGTTTTTT. Amino acid sequence: CASSLSTLLGLAGPNTGELFF.

The chain combines TRBV9 with TRBJ1-1; D is unresolved. The germline V gene has CDR1 SGDLS and CDR2 YYNGEE. The V end lost 4 bases, the J end lost 5 bases, and 9 bases lay between the germline ends. This CDR3 region has 12 residues. CDR3 protein: CASSNSGTEAFF. CDR3 sequence (DNA): TGTGCCAGCAGCAACAGCGGGACTGAAGCTTTCTTT. The full variable domain, its missing parts supplied by reference TRBV9 and TRBJ1-1, is DSGVTQTPKHLITATGQRVTLRCSPRSGDLSVYWYQQSLDQGLQFLIQYYNGEERAKGNILERFSAQQFPDLHSELNLSSLELGDSALYFCASSNSGTEAFFGQGTRLTVV.

The V gene is TRBV20-1, the J gene TRBJ2-1; 9 positions agree with TRBD2. Germline V lookup: CDR1 DFQATT, CDR2 SNEGSKA (reference sequence). Trimming cost V 1 base and J 6 bases; bases outside gene matches: 7. CDR3 size: 15 residues. The CDR3 is CSARVRAGGSNEQFF. For the CDR3, the DNA is TGCAGTGCTAGAGTTCGAGCGGGGGGTTCCAATGAGCAGTTCTTC.

This clonotype was counted a few times. The gene calls are TRBV20-1 and TRBJ2-3; 10 nucleotides agree with TRBD2. CDR3 length equals 15 residues. From germline, CDR1 is DFQATT and CDR2 SNEGSKA (reference sequence). V trimming: 4 bases; J trimming: 3 bases; junction bases outside the gene matches: 7. The CDR3 DNA reads as TGCAGTGCTACCAAACTAGCGGGGATGACAGATACGCAGTATTTT. It translates to CSATKLAGMTDTQYF.

J is TRBJ1-6 and V is TRBV15; TRBD1 is a possible D gene (5 bases). This CDR3 has 15 amino acids. The germline CDR1 and CDR2 sequences are LNHNV and YYDKDF (reference sequence). V lost 4 bases to trimming and J lost 8 bases, with 15 bases between them. CDR3 residues: CATSTGREVDSPLHF. The DNA for the CDR3 is TGTGCCACCAGCACCGGCAGGGAGGTGGATTCACCCCTCCACTTT.

The rearrangement joins TRBV9 to TRBJ2-1; D remains ambiguous. Trimming left V 1 base short and J 3 bases short, with 11 bases between. The CDR3 sequence is 15 residues long. Germline V lookup: CDR1 SGDLS, CDR2 YYNGEE. The CDR3 nucleotides read TGTGCCAGCAGCGTAATGGGTCAAGGCTACAATGAGCAGTTCTTC. Translating gives CASSVMGQGYNEQFF.

The CDR3 sequence: CSVEWQLYGYTF. The CDR3 DNA reads TGCAGCGTTGAGTGGCAGCTCTATGGCTACACCTTC. The gene calls are TRBV29-1 and TRBJ1-2, with D uncertain. Trimming took 3 bases from V and 4 from J, leaving 9 bases between them. The length of the CDR3 is 12 residues. Germline-derived CDR1 and CDR2 are SQVTM and ANQGSEA.

This clonotype appeared once. V gene TRBV20-1 combines with J gene TRBJ1-2; TRBD1 matches at 12 bases. Germline CDR1 reads DFQATT; CDR2 reads SNEGSKA (reference sequence). With 8 bases clipped from V and 6 bases from J, the junction kept 16 bases outside the gene matches. CDR3 size: 16 residues. CDR3 nucleotides: TGCAGTACCCCAACGACTGTGGGGACAGGGGGCGATGGCTACACCTTC. Its protein is CSTPTTVGTGGDGYTF.

The chain joins TRBV10-3 to TRBJ2-3; D is possibly TRBD2 (5 bases). The CDR3 is 13 amino acids. Per germline, CDR1 ENHRY and CDR2 SYGVKD. Trimming pared 0 bases from V and 6 bases from J, leaving 7 bases between. The CDR3 coding sequence is TGTGCCATCAGTGAGTCGTGGGAGGATACGCAGTATTTT. Translating gives CAISESWEDTQYF.

Only one count was recorded for this clonotype. V is TRBV12-3 or TRBV12-4 and J is TRBJ2-3; either TRBD1 or TRBD2 may supply D (7 bases each). The V end was cut by 6 bases, the J end by 7 bases, with 23 bases between. This CDR3 has 16 amino acids. The CDR3 loop reads CASSSALAADRNTQYF. The CDR3 coding sequence is TGTGCCAGCAGCTCGGCCCTAGCGGCGGACAGGAATACGCAGTATTTT.

CDR3 in DNA: TGTGCCAGCAGCGGGGGTCATAATTCACCCCTCCACTTT. It yields the protein CASSGGHNSPLHF. This chain links TRBV7-3 with TRBJ1-6, with D perhaps matching TRBD1 (5 bases). Trimming removed 5 bases from V and 5 bases from J, with 7 bases in between. The CDR3 has 13 amino acids. CDR1 is SGHTA and CDR2 is FQGTGA in the germline V gene.

The chain employs TRBV20-1 and TRBJ2-1, with 10 bases that match TRBD2. This CDR3 is 15 amino acids long. V trimming: 2 bases; J trimming: 5 bases; junction bases outside the gene matches: 6. Germline V gives CDR1 DFQATT, CDR2 SNEGSKA (reference sequence). The CDR3, as DNA: TGCAGTGCTAGATGGGCCAGCGGGGGGGACAATGAGCAGTTCTTC. It is translated as CSARWASGGDNEQFF.

V usage is TRBV5-1 and J usage is TRBJ2-1; TRBD1 is a possible D gene (7 bases). Germline V CDR1 and CDR2: SGHRS, YFSETQ. The CDR3 totals 18 residues. V was pared by 2 bases and J by 6 bases, with 24 bases between. Here the CDR3 DNA reads TGCGCCAGCAGCTTTACCACCCAGGGGGGACCCGGAGGCAATGAGCAGTTCTTC. As protein: CASSFTTQGGPGGNEQFF.

This clonotype came up once. This chain uses TRBV5-1 with TRBJ1-2; TRBD1 matches 7 bases. V lost 4 bases and J lost 3; bases outside the gene matches: 9. The CDR3 has 15 amino acids. In germline, CDR1 is SGHRS, CDR2 YFSETQ. CDR3 loop: CASSETEGADYGYTF. The CDR3 region has the DNA TGCGCCAGCAGCGAGACTGAGGGGGCAGACTATGGCTACACCTTC.

The chain is built from TRBV7-9 and TRBJ2-5; maybe TRBD2 (5 bases). V shed 5 bases and J shed 1 base, with 17 bases lying between them. Per germline, CDR1 SEHNR and CDR2 FQNEAQ (reference sequence). This CDR3 is built from 16 residues. CDR3 sequence reads: CASSEGSPPLQETQYF. For the CDR3, the DNA is TGTGCCAGCAGCGAGGGCTCACCCCCCCTCCAAGAGACCCAGTACTTC.

The chain uses TRBV7-2 and TRBJ2-7; perhaps TRBD1 as D (7 bases). V gave up 9 bases and J gave up 0 bases, with 15 bases separating them. The germline CDR1 and CDR2 sequences are SGHTA and FQGNSA. The CDR3 length is 14 residues. CDR3: CASNQGGSSYEQYF. The CDR3 DNA sequence: TGTGCCAGTAACCAGGGGGGCAGCTCCTACGAGCAGTACTTC. Together with reference TRBV7-2 and TRBJ2-7, the CDR3 gives the full variable domain: GAGVSQSPSNKVTEKGKDVELRCDPISGHTALYWYRQSLGQGLEFLIYFQGNSAPDKSGLPSDRFSAERTGGSVSTLTIQRTQQEDSAVYLCASNQGGSSYEQYFGPGTRLTVT.

The V and J genes are TRBV7-2 and TRBJ1-2; D unclear. Germline V gene data show CDR1 as SGHTA and CDR2 as FQGNSA. The CDR3 is 13 amino acids. With 1 base removed from V and 4 bases from J, the gap between germline ends came to 7 bases. This chain's CDR3 is CASSLVASYGYTF. CDR3 sequence (DNA): TGTGCCAGCAGCTTAGTGGCGTCCTATGGCTACACCTTC.

This clonotype was detected ten times or more. CDR3 sequence (DNA): TGTGCCAGCAGTTTAGAACATCTGGGCGAGCAGTACTTC. It is translated as CASSLEHLGEQYF. The rearrangement joins TRBV12-3 or TRBV12-4 to TRBJ2-7, with no clear D. CDR3 length: 13 residues. The V end lost 1 base, the J end lost 6 bases, and 10 bases lay between the germline ends.

The J gene is TRBJ1-5, the V gene TRBV4-2, with TRBD1 matching 10 bases. Germline trimming cut 4 bases from V and 3 bases from J; bases unmatched to any gene: 15. This CDR3 is built from 19 residues. Germline V gene lookup returns CDR1 LGHNA and CDR2 YNFKEQ. The CDR3 sequence: CASSPNAFPGTGVNQPQHF. In DNA, the CDR3 is TGTGCCAGCAGCCCGAACGCGTTCCCCGGGACAGGGGTCAATCAGCCCCAGCATTTT.

The gene calls are TRBV4-2 and TRBJ2-1, with 7 bases lining up with TRBD2. This CDR3 region has 16 residues. Germline CDR1 is LGHNA and CDR2 is YNFKEQ. V gave up 1 base and J gave up 5 bases; unmatched junction bases: 8. CDR3 in amino acids: CASSQGGRGLNNEQFF. In DNA, the CDR3 is TGTGCCAGCAGCCAAGGCGGGCGGGGACTAAACAATGAGCAGTTCTTC.

The J gene is TRBJ1-6, the V gene TRBV11-1; TRBD1 agrees at 9 bases. This CDR3 is 16 amino acids long. The germline V gene has CDR1 SGHAT and CDR2 FQDESV (reference sequence). V trimming: 3 bases; J trimming: 13 bases; junction bases outside the gene matches: 13. The CDR3 sequence: CASSLDAGTGRFPLHF. The CDR3 DNA reads TGTGCCAGCAGCTTGGATGCCGGGACAGGGCGTTTCCCCCTCCACTTT.